The sequence of this T cell receptor (beta chain) was determined in a study of blood T cell repertoires in COVID-19 (TCRdb year 2020). With regard to the full study: Samples from collaborators originated in the United States, Italy and Spain and spanned both the acute and convalescent phases of COVID-19. Subjects who had been exposed to COVID-19, were actively infected with it, or had recovered from it provided the deeply sampled blood TCRbeta repertoires that made up the dataset. Where available, HLA class I and class II types were obtained from metadata supplied by the sample provider rather than from assay-based typing. A freely available public database, intended as a resource for researchers studying the immune response to SARS-CoV-2, is where the repertoires were released. The material from the prospective study consisted of cDNA or gDNA derived from T cells, B-cell-depleted T cells, or PBMCs. A de-identified subject ID, COVID-19 status, age in years and sex were almost always included in the sample metadata. Samples came from the ongoing ImmuneRACE study (first 160 participants) plus 1,254 subjects from 6 global collaborators.

Whole blood was collected in K2EDTA tubes by collaborating institutions according to the institutions' own protocols. For TCRbeta analysis, collaborators shipped samples in one of three forms: frozen whole blood, isolated PBMCs, or DNA extracted from either of those sample types. The paper as a whole reports these results and caveats: The quantity of clinical and demographic metadata differed by source and by participant and was supplied without curation.

The CDR3 numbers 15 residues from cysteine through phenylalanine. Left in the record is the CDR3 DNA by itself, 45 bases read in frame from the first base. From a lookup of the germline V gene, CDR1 and CDR2 are MDHEN and SYDVKM. V is clipped by 2 bases and J by 2 bases, and the sequence between their germline boundaries is 13 bases long. TCRbeta CDR3 regions were amplified from genomic DNA using the immunoSEQ Assay, a bias-controlled multiplex PCR. From the authors' description of their analysis: Nucleated cell counts per sample were estimated from amplification of reference gene primers within the assay. To quantify the absolute abundance of each unique TCRbeta CDR3 rearrangement, sequence reads were collapsed and filtered. For each sample, productive Simpson clonality was calculated as the square root of Simpson's diversity index across productive rearrangements. In TCRdb, the immuneACCESS table is reduced to in-frame sequences with V and J assigned. These tables do not hold every clone; where another copy was compared, an unresolved V gene accounts for under half, and the others remain unexplained. V, J and clone size are taken as reported in that table, and D and trimming were inferred from the DNA itself. The sample data list tens of thousands of clones, and about 90% of these were observed just once. About 1% of the sample belongs to the ten largest clones.

Only one count was recorded for this clone. The antigen it recognizes is unknown. Per-base quality was not reported, and no clone a single base away is much larger than it. This receptor was taken from a woman aged 50 to 60 in a cohort sampled during active COVID-19. The chain uses TRBV28 and TRBJ2-7, and the D gene may be TRBD2, 5 bases matching. Specimen: peripheral blood. The CDR3 loop reads CASSLRGSPPYEQYF. The DNA sequence is as follows: TGTGCCAGCAGTTTACGGGGAAGTCCCCCCTACGAGCAGTACTTC.